Listed below are T cell receptor beta chains from one sample, sequenced in a study of lymphopenia after photon versus proton radiotherapy. Profiling relied on immunoSEQ multiplex PCR, and the TCRdb table lists in-frame clones only, not all of them. The table records about 83,000 clones, over 70% of them present only once. The material was peripheral blood, obtained from a patient treated with proton-based radiotherapy. These receptors were taken from a man in his sixties with pancreatic cancer. The CDR3 runs from the conserved cysteine through the conserved F or W. D genes are given only for firm matches. The listing skips clone size in some rows; elsewhere it reads once, few, many or a size class.

cdr3_nt,cdr3_aa,d_call,j_call,clone_size,v_call
TGCAGCGTTGAGTCTCGCGAGAGCTCCTACAATGAGCAGTTCTTC,CSVESRESSYNEQFF,.,TRBJ2-1,.,TRBV29-1
TGTGCCAGTAGTATAGTTGGCGGAAGAGCTTTCTTT,CASSIVGGRAFF,.,TRBJ1-1,few,TRBV19
TGTGCCAGCAGTGTTCGTAGCGGAGGGGGAGATACGCAGTATTTT,CASSVRSGGGDTQYF,.,TRBJ2-3,few,TRBV6-4
TGTGCCAGCACAGGGTCTCACTACGAGCAGTACTTC,CASTGSHYEQYF,.,TRBJ2-7,.,TRBV6-1
TGTGCCAGCAGCCCAGGACAGATACGATTATCCTACAATGAGCAGTTCTTC,CASSPGQIRLSYNEQFF,.,TRBJ2-1,.,TRBV5-6
TGTGCCAGTACGCAGGAGAGCTATGGCTACACCTTC,CASTQESYGYTF,.,TRBJ1-2,few,TRBV19
TGTGCCATCAGTGAGCAAAACTACGAGCAGTACTTC,CAISEQNYEQYF,.,TRBJ2-7,.,TRBV10-3
TGTGCCAGCAGCTTGGGCCCAGAGGGGGCGGGAGGCTACACCTTC,CASSLGPEGAGGYTF,TRBD1,TRBJ1-2,.,TRBV5-4
TGTGCCAGCAGCCCCGGGGGCGCGGGCACCGGGGAGCTGTTTTTT,CASSPGGAGTGELFF,.,TRBJ2-2,.,TRBV7-9
TGTGCCAGCAGAACATACTGGGCAGATACGCAGTATTTT,CASRTYWADTQYF,.,TRBJ2-3,.,TRBV5-4
TGCGCCAGCAGCCAGCCGGGACAGATGAACACTGAAGCTTTCTTT,CASSQPGQMNTEAFF,TRBD1,TRBJ1-1,once,TRBV4-3
TGTGCCAGCAGCGGGGGACAGGGGCCCCAAGAGACCCAGTACTTC,CASSGGQGPQETQYF,TRBD1,TRBJ2-5,.,TRBV5-4
TGTGCCATCCCGGGGGGCTGGGCCAACGTCCTGACTTTC,CAIPGGWANVLTF,.,TRBJ2-6,.,TRBV28
TGTGCCAGCAGCCAAGATCCTACTGGGCGACCCTACGAGCAGTACTTC,CASSQDPTGRPYEQYF,.,TRBJ2-7,.,TRBV4-2
TGTGCCAGCAGCCGTTCTAGCGGAACAGGGGAGCTGTTTTTT,CASSRSSGTGELFF,TRBD2,TRBJ2-2,.,TRBV5-5
TGTGCCACCAAACGGGGAAGTACTGAAGCTTTCTTT,CATKRGSTEAFF,.,TRBJ1-1,.,TRBV28
TGTGCCTGGAGTCCACTAGTAAGGTCCTACGAGCAGTACTTC,CAWSPLVRSYEQYF,.,TRBJ2-7,few,TRBV30
TGTGCCACGCGACTAGCCCATACCTACGCAGATACGCAGTATTTT,CATRLAHTYADTQYF,TRBD2,TRBJ2-3,.,TRBV19
TGTGCCAGCAGTTCGACCAGACTAGCGGGAGGGGGAAACTACAATGAGCAGTTCTTC,CASSSTRLAGGGNYNEQFF,TRBD2,TRBJ2-1,.,TRBV28
TGCAGCCACCTCCACACAGATACGCAGTATTTT,CSHLHTDTQYF,.,TRBJ2-3,.,TRBV20-1
TGTGCCACCAACAGCCATATCAGGGCGGCCTACGAGCAGTACTTC,CATNSHIRAAYEQYF,.,TRBJ2-7,.,TRBV28
TGTGCCAGCAGCCCCGGGGGGACTAGCGGGAGAGGTGCTGAGCAGTTCTTC,CASSPGGTSGRGAEQFF,TRBD2,TRBJ2-1,.,TRBV5-6
TGTGCCAGCAGCCCGGGACTAGCGGGAGAAGAGACCCAGTACTTC,CASSPGLAGEETQYF,TRBD2,TRBJ2-5,.,TRBV7-3
TGTGCCAGCAGCCCTCGGACAGGGCTTAGCACAGATACGCAGTATTTT,CASSPRTGLSTDTQYF,TRBD1,TRBJ2-3,.,TRBV7-2
TGTGCCAGCAGGCGACAGGGGAGGCGCACCGGGGAGCTGTTTTTT,CASRRQGRRTGELFF,TRBD1,TRBJ2-2,.,TRBV6-5
TGTGCCAGCAGCTTAGATTTGCAGGGAGGGGTGGAAGCTTTCTTT,CASSLDLQGGVEAFF,.,TRBJ1-1,.,TRBV7-9